The 13 T cell receptor beta chains given below trace back to one sample, sequenced in a study of Ad26.COV2.S vaccination and SARS-CoV-2 variants. Treatment meaning: around 19 received Ad26.COV2.S at low or high dose, single or two shots; 5 received placebo; per-sample allocation not given. After the first vaccine or placebo injection, samples were drawn on day 63. Sequencing was performed with immunoSEQ multiplex PCR; in TCRdb, only in-frame clones are kept and a portion is missing. The data hold around 450,000 clones, with around 90% observed a single time. This sample comprised peripheral blood, obtained in a trial of Ad26.COV2.S vaccine versus placebo. These receptors were obtained from a person between 18 and 60 years old who received the Ad26.COV2.S COVID-19 vaccine or a placebo.

This chain connects TRBV15 to TRBJ2-7; perhaps TRBD2 as D (5 bases). The CDR3 runs 15 residues. Germline V lookup: CDR1 LNHNV, CDR2 YYDKDF (reference sequence). V lost 2 bases to trimming and J lost 0 bases, with 11 bases between them. In DNA form, the CDR3 reads TGTGCCACCAGCAGAAGTACGGGGAACTCCTACGAGCAGTACTTC. Amino acid sequence: CATSRSTGNSYEQYF.

The genes are TRBV27 and TRBJ1-1; no reliable D call. V lost 0 bases, J lost 6 bases, and 11 bases lay in between. Germline loops: CDR1 MNHEY, CDR2 SMNVEV (reference sequence). This CDR3 spans 14 amino acids. The CDR3 DNA reads TGTGCCAGCAGTTTATCGTTTAGGGCGGCTGAAGCTTTCTTT. It yields the protein CASSLSFRAAEAFF.

V gene TRBV9 combines with J gene TRBJ2-2, with D possibly being TRBD2 (6 bases). The CDR3 covers 14 residues. CDR1 and CDR2 from the germline V gene are SGDLS and YYNGEE. V lost 7 bases, J lost 3 bases, and 13 bases lay in between. CDR3 sequence reads: CASRSGRYTGELFF. The CDR3 coding sequence is TGTGCCAGCCGAAGTGGGAGGTACACCGGGGAGCTGTTTTTT.

This chain joins TRBV11-2 and TRBJ1-6; D may be TRBD1 (5 bases). The CDR3 covers 17 residues. CDR1 is SGHAT and CDR2 is FQNNGV in the germline V gene. Trimming took 1 base from V and 0 from J, leaving 10 bases between them. The DNA for the CDR3 is TGTGCCAGCAGCTTAGGGCTGGGGGGCTCCTATAATTCACCCCTCCACTTT. Encoded protein: CASSLGLGGSYNSPLHF.

This sequence joins TRBV5-4 and TRBJ2-3; 8 bases align to TRBD2. CDR3 size: 14 residues. V was clipped by 5 bases and J by 0 bases; unmatched bases: 2. Per the germline V gene, CDR1 is SGHNT and CDR2 is YYREEE (reference sequence). The CDR3 DNA reads as TGTGCCAGCAGAATAGCGGGGAGCACAGATACGCAGTATTTT. Amino acids: CASRIAGSTDTQYF.

The V call is TRBV27, the J call TRBJ2-1, with no clear D. Germline loops: CDR1 MNHEY, CDR2 SMNVEV (reference sequence). The ends were cut back, 5 bases at V and 8 bases at J, with 13 bases in the middle. The length of the CDR3 is 13 residues. CDR3 DNA: TGTGCCAGCAGTAACCCGATGGAGTATGAGCAGTTCTTC. Encoded protein: CASSNPMEYEQFF.

This chain joins TRBV5-1 and TRBJ2-7, with D uncertain. V lost 4 bases and J 3 bases, leaving 14 bases between the germline ends. Germline V gene lookup returns CDR1 SGHRS and CDR2 YFSETQ. The CDR3 is 14 residues long. CDR3 in amino acids: CASSVESGHYEQYF. The CDR3 DNA follows: TGCGCCAGCAGCGTGGAGTCCGGGCACTACGAGCAGTACTTC.

The chain couples TRBV21-1 to TRBJ1-4. TRBV21-1 counts as a pseudogene. The CDR3 covers 15 residues. The CDR3 DNA reads as TGTGCCAGCAGCGCGCAGGTGGGGGCTAATGAAAAACTGTTTTTT. This gives the protein CASSAQVGANEKLFF.

The CDR3 here is CASSLGSLFADTQYF. The CDR3 coding sequence is TGTGCCAGCAGCTTGGGGAGTCTGTTCGCAGATACGCAGTATTTT. This chain uses TRBV5-6 with TRBJ2-3; D unresolved. Germline-derived CDR1 and CDR2 are SGHDT and YYEEEE. The CDR3 is made up of 15 amino acids. Trimming took off 0 bases at V and 4 bases at J, with 12 bases between the two ends.

This clone was seen a single time. The chain uses TRBV28 and TRBJ2-5, with TRBD1 as a possible D gene (6 bases). V was shortened by 3 bases and J by 7 bases, with 18 bases between the two germline ends. Germline CDR1 reads MDHEN; CDR2 reads SYDVKM. The CDR3 runs to 15 residues. CDR3 amino acids: CASSLSDRVKLTQYF. For the CDR3, the DNA is TGTGCCAGCAGTTTGTCGGACAGAGTTAAGTTGACCCAGTACTTC.

This chain joins TRBV7-2 and TRBJ2-1, with D maybe TRBD1 (6 bases). Germline CDR1 and CDR2: SGHTA and FQGNSA. The CDR3 is 15 residues long. V was cut by 0 bases and J by 4 bases, with 10 bases left in between. The CDR3, as DNA: TGTGCCAGCAGCTTAGCGCAGGACAGATACAATGAGCAGTTCTTC. Protein: CASSLAQDRYNEQFF.

This CDR3 reads CASSEWGRAHSYEQYF. DNA of the CDR3: TGTGCCAGCAGTGAATGGGGGCGGGCCCACTCCTACGAGCAGTACTTC. This chain links TRBV6-1 with TRBJ2-7; the D gene is possibly TRBD1 (6 bases). The germline CDR1 and CDR2 sequences are MNHNS and SASEGT. The ends were cut back, 2 bases at V and 0 bases at J, with 14 bases in the middle. The CDR3 covers 16 residues.

The chain uses TRBV9 and TRBJ1-1; unclear D gene. Germline CDR1 reads SGDLS; CDR2 reads YYNGEE. Trimming pared 0 bases from V and 9 bases from J, leaving 15 bases between. The CDR3 contains 14 residues. The CDR3 DNA follows: TGTGCCAGCAGCGTAGGGCAGCTCAACCCAAAAGCTTTCTTT. It encodes CASSVGQLNPKAFF.